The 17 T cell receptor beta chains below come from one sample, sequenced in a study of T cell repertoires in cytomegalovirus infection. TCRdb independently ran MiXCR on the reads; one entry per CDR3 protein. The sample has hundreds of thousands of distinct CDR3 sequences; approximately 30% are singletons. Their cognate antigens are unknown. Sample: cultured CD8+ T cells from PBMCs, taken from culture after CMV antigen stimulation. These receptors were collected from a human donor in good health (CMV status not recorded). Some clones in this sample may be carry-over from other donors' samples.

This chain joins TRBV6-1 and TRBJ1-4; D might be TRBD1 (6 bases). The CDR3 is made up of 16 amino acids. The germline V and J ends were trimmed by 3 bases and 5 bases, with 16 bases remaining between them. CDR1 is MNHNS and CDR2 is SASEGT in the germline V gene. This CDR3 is CASSDPTTGLNEKLFF. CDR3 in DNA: TGTGCCAGCAGTGATCCGACGACAGGCTTAAATGAAAAACTGTTTTTT.

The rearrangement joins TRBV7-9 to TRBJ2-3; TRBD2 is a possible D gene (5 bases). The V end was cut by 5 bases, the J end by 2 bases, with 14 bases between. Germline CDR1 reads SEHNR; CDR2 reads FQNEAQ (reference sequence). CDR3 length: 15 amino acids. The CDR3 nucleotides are TGTGCCAGCAGCCCTCTAATGGACTCCACAGATACGCAGTATTTT. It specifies CASSPLMDSTDTQYF. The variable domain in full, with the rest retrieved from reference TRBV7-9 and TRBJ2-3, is DTGVSQNPRHKITKRGQNVTFRCDPISEHNRLYWYRQTLGQGPEFLTYFQNEAQLEKSRLLSDRFSAERPKGSFSTLEIQRTEQGDSAMYLCASSPLMDSTDTQYFGPGTRLTVL.

CDR3 amino acids: CASSLAGKEYEQYF. The CDR3 region has the DNA TGTGCCAGCAGCTTAGCAGGGAAAGAGTACGAGCAGTACTTC. This sequence joins TRBV7-4 and TRBJ2-7, with D hard to call. The CDR3 is 14 residues long. Germline loops: CDR1 SGHVT, CDR2 SQSDAQ. Trimming shortened V by 0 bases and J by 4 bases, and 10 bases separated the two germline ends.

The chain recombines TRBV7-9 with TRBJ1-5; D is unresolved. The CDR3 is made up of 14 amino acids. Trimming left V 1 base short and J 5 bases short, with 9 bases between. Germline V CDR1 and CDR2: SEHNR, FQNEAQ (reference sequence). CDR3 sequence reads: CASSLGPGYQPQHF. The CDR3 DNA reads TGTGCCAGCAGCTTAGGGCCGGGATATCAGCCCCAGCATTTT.

The CDR3 reads CASSLVLGSSYNEQFF. The CDR3 nucleotides are TGCGCCAGCAGCTTGGTCCTAGGTAGCTCCTACAATGAGCAGTTCTTC. The chain links TRBV5-1 to TRBJ2-1, with unresolved D. The CDR3 contains 16 residues. V lost 0 bases and J lost 0, with 10 bases in between. The germline V gene encodes CDR1 SGHRS and CDR2 YFSETQ.

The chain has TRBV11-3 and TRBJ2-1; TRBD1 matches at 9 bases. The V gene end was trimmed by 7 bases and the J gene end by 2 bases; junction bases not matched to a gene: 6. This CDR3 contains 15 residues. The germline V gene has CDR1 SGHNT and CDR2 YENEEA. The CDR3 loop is CASIRQGDPYNEQFF. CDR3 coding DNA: TGTGCCAGCATAAGACAGGGGGACCCCTACAATGAGCAGTTCTTC.

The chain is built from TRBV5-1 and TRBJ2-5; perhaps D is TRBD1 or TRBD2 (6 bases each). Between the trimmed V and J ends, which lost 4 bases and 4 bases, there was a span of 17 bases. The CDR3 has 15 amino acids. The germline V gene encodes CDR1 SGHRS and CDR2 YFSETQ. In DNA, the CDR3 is TGCGCCAGCAGCGCGGAAAGGGGGGAAAGAGAGACCCAGTACTTC. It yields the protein CASSAERGERETQYF.

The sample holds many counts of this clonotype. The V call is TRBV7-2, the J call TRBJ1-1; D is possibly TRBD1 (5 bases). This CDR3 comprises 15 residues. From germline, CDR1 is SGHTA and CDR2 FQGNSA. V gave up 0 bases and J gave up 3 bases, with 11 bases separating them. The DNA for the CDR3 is TGTGCCAGCAGCTTAGCGCGGAGGGGCGACACTGAAGCTTTCTTT. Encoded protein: CASSLARRGDTEAFF.

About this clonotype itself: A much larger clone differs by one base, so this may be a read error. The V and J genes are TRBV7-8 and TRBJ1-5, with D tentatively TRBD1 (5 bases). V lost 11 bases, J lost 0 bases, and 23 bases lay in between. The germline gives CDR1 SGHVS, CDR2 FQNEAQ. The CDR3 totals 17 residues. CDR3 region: CAGYFGTDFYSNQPQHF. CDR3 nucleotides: TGTGCCGGCTATTTCGGGACGGACTTTTATAGCAATCAGCCCCAGCATTTT.

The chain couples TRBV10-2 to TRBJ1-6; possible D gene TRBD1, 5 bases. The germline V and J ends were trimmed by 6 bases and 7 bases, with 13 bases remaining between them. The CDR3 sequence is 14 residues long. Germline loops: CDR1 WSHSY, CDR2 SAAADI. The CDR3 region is CASSAGGANSPLHF. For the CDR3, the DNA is TGCGCCAGCAGCGCAGGAGGGGCAAATTCACCCCTCCACTTT.

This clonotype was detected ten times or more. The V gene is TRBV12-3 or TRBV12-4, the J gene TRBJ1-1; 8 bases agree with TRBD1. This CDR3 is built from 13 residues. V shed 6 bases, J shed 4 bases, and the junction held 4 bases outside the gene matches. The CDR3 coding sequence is TGTGCCAGCAGGTCCAGGGGGCCCACTGAAGCTTTCTTT. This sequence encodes CASRSRGPTEAFF.

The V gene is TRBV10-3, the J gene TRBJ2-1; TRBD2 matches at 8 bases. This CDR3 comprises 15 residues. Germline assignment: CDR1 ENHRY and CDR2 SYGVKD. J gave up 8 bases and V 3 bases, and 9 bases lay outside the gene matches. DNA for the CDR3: TGTGCCATCAGTGATCGGCTAGCGGGCCGGGATGAGCAGTTCTTC. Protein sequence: CAISDRLAGRDEQFF.

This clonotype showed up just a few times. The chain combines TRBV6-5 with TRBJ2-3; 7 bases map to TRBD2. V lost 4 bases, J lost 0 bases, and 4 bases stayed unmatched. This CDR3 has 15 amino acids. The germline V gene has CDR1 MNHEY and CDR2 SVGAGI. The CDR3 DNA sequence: TGTGCCAGCAGTTCGGGGGGACGGAGCACAGATACGCAGTATTTT. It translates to CASSSGGRSTDTQYF.

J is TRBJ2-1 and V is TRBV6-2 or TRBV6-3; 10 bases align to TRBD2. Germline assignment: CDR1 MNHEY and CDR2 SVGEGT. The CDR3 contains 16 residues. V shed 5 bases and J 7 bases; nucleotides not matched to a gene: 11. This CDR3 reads CASSPGLAVLGNEQFF. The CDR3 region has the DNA TGTGCCAGCAGTCCTGGACTAGCGGTCTTGGGGAATGAGCAGTTCTTC.

As DNA, the CDR3 is TGCGCCAGCAGCTTGGAGAGACAGAAAAATGAAAAACTGTTTTTT. Residues: CASSLERQKNEKLFF. The chain joins TRBV5-1 to TRBJ1-4; weak D call: TRBD1 (5 bases). The CDR3 is made up of 15 amino acids. CDR1 is SGHRS, CDR2 YFSETQ, per germline. Trimming shortened V by 0 bases and J by 5 bases, and 11 bases separated the two germline ends.

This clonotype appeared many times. CDR3 sequence reads: CASSSFGGEGLYEQYV. CDR3 sequence (DNA): TGTGCCAGCAGTTCTTTTGGCGGAGAGGGGCTCTACGAGCAGTACGTC. The chain carries TRBV7-2 and TRBJ2-7; D may correspond to TRBD1 or TRBD2 (5 bases each). V was clipped by 6 bases and J by 3 bases, with 21 bases between them. The CDR3 covers 16 residues. The germline CDR1 and CDR2 sequences are SGHTA and FQGNSA.

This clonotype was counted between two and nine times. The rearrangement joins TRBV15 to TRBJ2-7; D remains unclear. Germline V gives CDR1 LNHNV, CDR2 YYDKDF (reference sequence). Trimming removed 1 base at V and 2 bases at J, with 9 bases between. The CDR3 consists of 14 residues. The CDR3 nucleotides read TGTGCCACCAGCAGAGCCCGACGGGCCTACGAGCAGTACGTC. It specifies CATSRARRAYEQYV.